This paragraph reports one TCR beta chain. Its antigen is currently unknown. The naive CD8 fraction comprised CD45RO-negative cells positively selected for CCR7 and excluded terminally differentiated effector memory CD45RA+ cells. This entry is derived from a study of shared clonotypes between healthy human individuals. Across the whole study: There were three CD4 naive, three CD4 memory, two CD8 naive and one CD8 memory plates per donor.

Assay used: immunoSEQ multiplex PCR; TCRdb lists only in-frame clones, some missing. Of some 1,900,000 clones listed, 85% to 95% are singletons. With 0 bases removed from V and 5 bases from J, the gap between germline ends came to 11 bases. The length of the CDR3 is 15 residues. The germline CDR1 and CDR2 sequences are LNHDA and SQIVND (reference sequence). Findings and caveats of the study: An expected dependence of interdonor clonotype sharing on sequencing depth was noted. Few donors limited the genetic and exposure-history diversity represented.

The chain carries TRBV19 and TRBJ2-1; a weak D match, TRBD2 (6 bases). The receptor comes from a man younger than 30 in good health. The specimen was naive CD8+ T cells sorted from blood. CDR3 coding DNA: TGTGCCAGTAGTATAGACCGGGACTCTGACAATGAGCAGTTCTTC. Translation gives CASSIDRDSDNEQFF.